A single sample gave rise to the 10 T cell receptor beta chains below, sequenced in a study of shared clonotypes between healthy human individuals. Measured with immunoSEQ multiplex PCR; TCRdb has only the in-frame clones, and not every one. The table lists a few million clones, around nine tenths of them singletons. Material for sequencing was naive CD4+ T cells sorted from blood. Subset here: CD45RA+ positively selected. The receptors originated from a man between 18 and 29 years old in good health.

The rearrangement uses TRBV6-5 and TRBJ2-4; possible D gene TRBD1, 5 bases. The CDR3 consists of 16 residues. Trimming shortened V by 0 bases and J by 0 bases, and 9 bases separated the two germline ends. Germline V lookup: CDR1 MNHEY, CDR2 SVGAGI. The DNA for the CDR3 is TGTGCCAGCAGTTACTCAGACAGACTAGCCAAAAACATTCAGTACTTC. Translated, it gives CASSYSDRLAKNIQYF.

Details on this clone: The same CDR3 arises from other DNA sequences in this sample as well. The V and J genes are TRBV20-1 and TRBJ2-5; D ambiguous. Germline-derived CDR1 and CDR2 are DFQATT and SNEGSKA (reference sequence). The CDR3 sequence is 11 residues long. V was clipped by 5 bases and J by 5 bases, with 9 bases between them. CDR3 in amino acids: CSAGPGETQYF. The DNA for the CDR3 is TGCAGTGCTGGCCCGGGTGAGACCCAGTACTTC.

Details on this clone: In the same sample, other DNA sequences code for this CDR3. This CDR3 reads CASSLDGYYEQYF. The CDR3 coding sequence is TGCGCCAGCAGCTTGGACGGTTACTACGAGCAGTACTTC. The chain recombines TRBV5-1 with TRBJ2-7; D gene uncertain. The CDR3 runs to 13 residues. Germline V gene sequence: CDR1 SGHRS, CDR2 YFSETQ. V lost 0 bases, J lost 3 bases, and 7 bases lay in between.

This chain uses TRBV7-2 with TRBJ1-1; a possible D gene is TRBD1 (6 bases). Germline CDR1 and CDR2: SGHTA and FQGNSA. Deletions cut 5 bases from V and 4 bases from J, with 17 bases between. The CDR3 spans 15 residues. As DNA, the CDR3 is TGTGCCAGCAGCAATGGGGACACCCCGGGCACTGAAGCTTTCTTT. Its translation: CASSNGDTPGTEAFF. Complete variable domain (other parts from reference TRBV7-2 and TRBJ1-1): GAGVSQSPSNKVTEKGKDVELRCDPISGHTALYWYRQSLGQGLEFLIYFQGNSAPDKSGLPSDRFSAERTGGSVSTLTIQRTQQEDSAVYLCASSNGDTPGTEAFFGQGTRLTVV.

The chain combines TRBV5-1 with TRBJ2-7, with a weak D call TRBD1 (5 bases). CDR3 length equals 13 residues. The germline CDR1 and CDR2 sequences are SGHRS and YFSETQ. V was trimmed by 4 bases and J by 5 bases, leaving 13 bases between them. CDR3 loop: CASSRQIGDEQYF. In DNA, the CDR3 is TGCGCCAGCAGCAGACAGATTGGAGACGAGCAGTACTTC. The variable domain in full, completed from reference TRBV5-1 and TRBJ2-7, reads KAGVTQTPRYLIKTRGQQVTLSCSPISGHRSVSWYQQTPGQGLQFLFEYFSETQRNKGNFPGRFSGRQFSNSRSEMNVSTLELGDSALYLCASSRQIGDEQYFGPGTRLTVT.

This clone was recorded once. The J gene is TRBJ1-2, the V gene TRBV9; TRBD1 aligns across 7 bases. V was pared by 3 bases and J by 3 bases, with 14 bases of the junction left unmatched. This CDR3 is 17 amino acids long. The V gene's germline CDR1 is SGDLS and CDR2 YYNGEE. CDR3 loop: CASSAPTKGGEDYGYTF. In DNA form, the CDR3 reads TGTGCCAGCAGCGCCCCAACCAAAGGGGGCGAGGACTATGGCTACACCTTC.

The gene calls are TRBV6-5 and TRBJ2-4; D might be TRBD1 or TRBD2, each matching 5 bases. The CDR3 runs 16 residues. V gave up 0 bases and J gave up 2 bases, with 11 bases separating them. Germline values: CDR1 MNHEY, CDR2 SVGAGI. CDR3 residues: CASSYSAGSSKNIQYF. The CDR3 bases are TGTGCCAGCAGTTACTCTGCAGGGAGTTCCAAAAACATTCAGTACTTC.

The J gene is TRBJ1-2, the V gene TRBV6-1; D perhaps matches TRBD1 (5 bases). The V gene lost 2 bases and the J gene lost 4 bases, with 11 bases spanning the gap. CDR1 is MNHNS, CDR2 SASEGT, per germline. This CDR3 has 14 residues. This CDR3 is CASSEPGRGYGYTF. Here the CDR3 DNA reads TGTGCCAGCAGTGAACCAGGGCGGGGCTATGGCTACACCTTC.

Concerning this clone: This same CDR3 is encoded by further DNA sequences in the sample. The genes are TRBV30 and TRBJ1-1, with a tentative D call TRBD1 (6 bases). The germline V gene encodes CDR1 GTSNPN and CDR2 SVGIG (reference sequence). Trimming removed 2 bases at V and 7 bases at J, with 8 bases between. The CDR3 is made up of 11 amino acids. CDR3 in DNA: TGTGCCTGGAGTATCAGGGGTGAAGCTTTCTTT. Translating gives CAWSIRGEAFF. The full variable domain, rest sourced from reference TRBV30 and TRBJ1-1, is SQTIHQWPATLVQPVGSPLSLECTVEGTSNPNLYWYRQAAGRGLQLLFYSVGIGQISSEVPQNLSASRPQDRQFILSSKKLLLSDSGFYLCAWSIRGEAFFGQGTRLTVV.

Notes on this clone: Its ends do not fully match the called genes, so a read error is possible. The rearrangement joins TRBV5-1 to TRBJ2-1, with D possibly matching TRBD2 (7 bases). Germline assignment: CDR1 SGHRS and CDR2 YFSETQ. The CDR3 is 16 residues long. The CDR3 bases are TGCGCCAGCAGCTTGGCCGGTGCGGGCGGGGGCAATCAGCAGTTCTTC. Its translation: CASSLAGAGGGNQQFF.